This is a list of T cell receptor beta chains from one sample in a study of blood T cell repertoires in COVID-19. Here immunoSEQ multiplex PCR was the method, and the copy in TCRdb shows in-frame clones only, minus some. This sample has around 270,000 clones; around 83% occur once, and the top ten carry 1.5% to 1.7%. Material for sequencing was peripheral blood. The receptors here all came from a woman in her forties who had recovered from COVID-19. Both conserved end residues are part of each CDR3. D genes are given only for firm matches. Clone size appears in some rows only: once, few, many, or a class for an expanded clone.

clone size | D gene | J gene | CDR3 length | V gene | CDR3 protein | CDR3 DNA
. | . | TRBJ2-7 | 14 | TRBV7-2 | CASSSQWSWAEQYF | TGTGCCAGCAGCTCACAGTGGTCTTGGGCCGAGCAGTACTTC
. | . | TRBJ2-2 | 14 | TRBV28 | CASKDGQNTGELFF | TGTGCCAGCAAGGACGGACAGAACACCGGGGAGCTGTTTTTT
. | . | TRBJ2-3 | 13 | TRBV15 | CATSRDLQDTQYF | TGTGCCACCAGCAGAGATTTACAAGATACGCAGTATTTT
. | . | TRBJ1-6 | 17 | TRBV5-1 | CASSLGGLSSYNSPLHF | TGCGCCAGCAGCTTGGGCGGACTTAGCTCCTATAATTCACCCCTCCACTTT
. | . | TRBJ1-1 | 13 | TRBV12-3/TRBV12-4 | CASSSLGDPEAFF | TGTGCCAGCAGCTCCCTAGGGGATCCTGAAGCTTTCTTT
. | . | TRBJ2-2 | 15 | TRBV7-2 | CASGGRTSNTGELFF | TGTGCCAGCGGCGGTAGGACATCGAACACCGGGGAGCTGTTTTTT
. | . | TRBJ2-1 | 15 | TRBV11-3 | CASSWNRGTYNEQFF | TGTGCCAGCAGCTGGAACCGTGGGACTTACAATGAGCAGTTCTTC
. | . | TRBJ1-1 | 14 | TRBV5-4 | CASSLGQTGTEAFF | TGTGCCAGCAGCTTAGGACAGACGGGCACTGAAGCTTTCTTT
. | . | TRBJ1-2 | 13 | TRBV28 | CASSPGGSYGYTF | TGTGCCAGCAGCCCAGGAGGGAGTTATGGCTACACCTTC
few | TRBD1 | TRBJ1-1 | 14 | TRBV11-3 | CASSPGGMNTEAFF | TGTGCCAGCAGCCCAGGGGGTATGAACACTGAAGCTTTCTTT
. | . | TRBJ2-3 | 14 | TRBV7-2 | CASSPRLTPDTQYF | TGTGCCAGCAGCCCACGACTAACCCCCGATACGCAGTATTTT
. | TRBD1 | TRBJ2-2 | 16 | TRBV7-8 | CASKPQGATGTGELFF | TGTGCCAGCAAACCTCAGGGGGCGACGGGCACCGGGGAGCTGTTTTTT
. | TRBD1 | TRBJ1-3 | 15 | TRBV5-6 | CASSAQGASGNTIYF | TGTGCCAGCAGCGCACAGGGGGCGTCGGGAAACACCATATATTTT
. | . | TRBJ2-7 | 12 | TRBV5-1 | CASSSDFYEQYF | TGCGCCAGCAGCTCGGACTTCTACGAGCAGTACTTC
few | . | TRBJ2-3 | 14 | TRBV5-1 | CASSTALATDTQYF | TGCGCCAGCAGCACCGCTCTAGCGACCGATACGCAGTATTTT
. | TRBD2 | TRBJ2-3 | 15 | TRBV5-1 | CASSTLAGSTDTQYF | TGCGCCAGCAGCACCCTAGCGGGGAGCACAGATACGCAGTATTTT
. | . | TRBJ2-7 | 16 | TRBV6-1 | CASSEGFRTDGYEQYF | TGTGCCAGCAGTGAAGGTTTCCGGACAGATGGCTACGAGCAGTACTTC
. | . | TRBJ1-5 | 13 | TRBV24-1 | CATSVDGNQPQHF | TGTGCCACCAGTGTAGACGGGAATCAGCCCCAGCATTTT
. | TRBD1 | TRBJ1-2 | 14 | TRBV6-6 | CASSYGQGSDGYTF | TGTGCCAGCAGTTACGGACAGGGGAGCGATGGCTACACCTTC
. | . | TRBJ2-6 | 17 | TRBV28 | CASSFQGMGSGANVLTF | TGTGCCAGCAGTTTCCAGGGAATGGGCTCTGGGGCCAACGTCCTGACTTTC
. | . | TRBJ1-6 | 17 | TRBV27 | CASSPIPGIGYNSPLHF | TGTGCCAGCAGTCCAATCCCAGGGATAGGCTATAATTCACCCCTCCACTTT
. | . | TRBJ2-2 | 16 | TRBV9 | CASSPRGGGIGGELFF | TGTGCCAGCAGCCCTCGTGGGGGAGGAATTGGCGGGGAGCTGTTTTTT
. | . | TRBJ1-1 | 14 | TRBV6-5 | CASSYMPGNTEAFF | TGTGCCAGCAGTTACATGCCCGGGAACACTGAAGCTTTCTTT
. | TRBD2 | TRBJ2-7 | 15 | TRBV2 | CASSGGMTASYEQYF | TGTGCCAGCAGCGGGGGGATGACAGCATCCTACGAGCAGTACTTC
. | . | TRBJ1-1 | 13 | TRBV12-3/TRBV12-4 | CASSFILGGEAFF | TGTGCCAGCAGTTTTATTTTAGGGGGTGAAGCTTTCTTT
. | TRBD1 | TRBJ1-2 | 13 | TRBV5-1 | CASRTGPNYGYTF | TGCGCCAGTCGGACAGGCCCTAACTATGGCTACACCTTC
. | . | TRBJ1-4 | 13 | TRBV6-6 | CASSWPNREKLFF | TGTGCCAGCAGTTGGCCCAACAGGGAAAAACTGTTTTTT
. | . | TRBJ1-5 | 16 | TRBV6-5 | CASSYSRVHSNQPQHF | TGTGCCAGCAGTTACTCCAGGGTACATAGCAATCAGCCCCAGCATTTT
. | . | TRBJ1-2 | 14 | TRBV6-1 | CASSEGQGVGGYTF | TGTGCCAGCAGTGAAGGTCAGGGTGTCGGTGGCTACACCTTC
once | TRBD1 | TRBJ1-5 | 16 | TRBV27 | CASSPRQGHSNQPQHF | TGTGCCAGCAGTCCAAGACAGGGCCATAGCAATCAGCCCCAGCATTTT
. | . | TRBJ2-1 | 13 | TRBV12-3/TRBV12-4 | CASSFGGNNEQFF | TGTGCCAGCAGTTTCGGAGGAAACAATGAGCAGTTCTTC
once | . | TRBJ1-2 | 15 | TRBV6-2/TRBV6-3 | CASSYPHKANYGYTF | TGTGCCAGCAGTTATCCCCACAAAGCTAACTATGGCTACACCTTC